The TCR beta chain under discussion was sequenced for a study of T cells in localized non-small cell lung cancer. Germline values: CDR1 MNHGY, CDR2 SAAAGT. V lost 5 bases, J lost 0 bases, and 13 bases lay in between. This CDR3 comprises 16 residues. Sequenced by immunoSEQ multiplex PCR; TCRdb stores in-frame clones only, minus some. This sample carries approximately 1,800 clones, around a third of them seen once, and the ten largest clones take about 9.7%. This clone was counted a few times. This clonotype originated in a female donor of 60 years or more with stage I lung adenocarcinoma. The rearrangement uses TRBV6-8 and TRBJ1-4; D is uncertain. Here the sequenced sample was lung tumor tissue, taken before any cancer treatment. CDR3 bases: TGTGCCAGCAGTGGGCCCGTTGGGACAACTAATGAAAAACTGTTTTTT. It codes for CASSGPVGTTNEKLFF.